This is a list of T cell receptor beta chains from one sample in a study of cytomegalovirus exposure and HLA in healthy donors. Sequenced by immunoSEQ multiplex PCR; TCRdb stores in-frame clones only, minus some. Of 150,000 to 200,000 clones listed, approximately 80% were seen once; the top ten hold roughly 14%. The sequencing input was PBMCs. Receptors were obtained from a woman in her thirties in good health and CMV-seropositive. Both conserved end residues are part of each CDR3. Each record gives: J gene, V gene, clone size, D gene, CDR3 protein, CDR3 DNA. D genes are given only for firm matches. Clone sizes are given selectively: once, few, many, or a class where the clone is expanded.

>TRBJ2-7|TRBV11-3|NA|TRBD2
CASSSGLAGHEQYF
TGTGCCAGCAGCTCAGGACTAGCGGGTCACGAGCAGTACTTC
>TRBJ2-5|TRBV2|NA|TRBD2
CASRWERGAAGETQYF
TGTGCCAGCAGATGGGAGCGGGGGGCCGCGGGAGAGACCCAGTACTTC
>TRBJ2-3|TRBV27|NA|TRBD2
CASSLGQRGLAGGVKRDTQYF
TGTGCCAGCAGTTTAGGTCAGAGGGGACTAGCGGGGGGCGTTAAAAGAGATACGCAGTATTTT
>TRBJ1-5|TRBV7-9|NA|TRBD1
CSSSTTGSNQPQHF
TGTTCCAGCAGCACGACAGGGAGCAATCAGCCCCAGCATTTT
>TRBJ2-7|TRBV5-4|NA|TRBD2
CASSLSGGASYEQYF
TGTGCCAGCAGCCTCAGCGGGGGGGCCTCCTACGAGCAGTACTTC
>TRBJ2-1|TRBV5-1|once|NA
CASSLWDSSYNEQFF
TGCGCCAGCAGCTTGTGGGACTCCTCCTACAATGAGCAGTTCTTC
>TRBJ2-1|TRBV30|NA|TRBD2
CAWSRTGGGHNEQFF
TGTGCCTGGAGTCGAACCGGCGGGGGGCACAATGAGCAGTTCTTC
>TRBJ2-7|TRBV5-5|NA|NA
CASSLYGSRQNEQYF
TGTGCCAGCAGCTTGTACGGCAGTCGACAAAACGAGCAGTACTTC
>TRBJ1-2|TRBV10-3|NA|NA
CAIKRQRGYTF
TGTGCCATCAAGAGACAACGGGGCTACACCTTC
>TRBJ2-3|TRBV10-1|NA|NA
CASSEEGGCTDTQYF
TGCGCCAGCAGTGAGGAGGGAGGTTGCACAGATACGCAGTATTTT
>TRBJ2-7|TRBV28|NA|TRBD1
CASSFRQGNHEQYF
TGTGCCAGCAGTTTCCGACAGGGGAACCACGAGCAGTACTTC
>TRBJ2-5|TRBV5-1|NA|NA
CASSTWTDQETQYF
TGCGCCAGCAGCACCTGGACAGATCAAGAGACCCAGTACTTC
>TRBJ2-7|TRBV7-2|NA|TRBD2
CASSLDTMGLAEQYF
TGTGCCAGCAGCTTAGACACAATGGGACTAGCGGAGCAGTACTTC
>TRBJ1-5|TRBV19|NA|TRBD1
CASSKGQASGPQHF
TGTGCCAGTAGTAAGGGACAGGCCTCGGGGCCCCAGCATTTT
>TRBJ2-1|TRBV5-1|NA|TRBD2
CASGEVAGSRPQFF
TGCGCCAGCGGGGAGGTAGCGGGTTCCCGACCACAGTTCTTC
>TRBJ1-1|TRBV30|NA|NA
CAWSPGNSGAFF
TGTGCCTGGAGCCCCGGGAACTCGGGAGCTTTCTTT
>TRBJ1-4|TRBV28|NA|NA
CASSLWGGKNEKLFF
TGTGCCAGCAGTTTATGGGGGGGGAAGAATGAAAAACTGTTTTTT
>TRBJ2-7|TRBV7-2|NA|TRBD2
CASSPIRTSGSSYEQYF
TGTGCCAGCAGCCCGATAAGGACTAGCGGGAGCTCCTACGAGCAGTACTTC
>TRBJ1-5|TRBV4-1|few|NA
CASSLTWGVDQPQHF
TGCGCCAGCAGCCTGACCTGGGGCGTCGACCAGCCCCAGCATTTT
>TRBJ1-2|TRBV13|few|TRBD1
CASSLGGQGWANYGYTF
TGTGCCAGCAGCTTAGGCGGACAGGGGTGGGCTAACTATGGCTACACCTTC
>TRBJ2-3|TRBV7-9|NA|TRBD2
CASSPQRGTTTDTQYF
TGTGCCAGCAGCCCCCAGCGGGGAACCACCACAGATACGCAGTATTTT
>TRBJ2-3|TRBV29-1|NA|TRBD1
CSVEYGGQGGFDTQYF
TGCAGCGTTGAGTATGGAGGACAGGGCGGTTTCGATACGCAGTATTTT
>TRBJ2-1|TRBV4-2|few|NA
CASSQELPGGPYNEQFF
TGTGCCAGCAGCCAAGAGCTCCCGGGGGGCCCCTACAATGAGCAGTTCTTC
>TRBJ2-7|TRBV4-3|NA|TRBD1
CASSPSAGRTGTGEQYF
TGCGCCAGCAGCCCCTCGGCGGGGAGGACAGGGACAGGGGAGCAGTACTTC
>TRBJ2-7|TRBV28|NA|TRBD1
CASSSGQGREQYF
TGTGCCAGCAGTTCCGGACAGGGTCGCGAGCAGTACTTC
>TRBJ2-7|TRBV6-6|NA|TRBD1
CASSYGTGGNEQYF
TGTGCCAGCAGTTACGGGACAGGGGGCAACGAGCAGTACTTC
>TRBJ1-2|TRBV6-5|few|NA
CASSYPGKHGYTF
TGTGCCAGCAGTTACCCAGGGAAGCATGGCTACACCTTC
>TRBJ1-5|TRBV15|NA|NA
CATSRDEETGFFGQPQHF
TGTGCCACCAGCAGAGATGAGGAGACAGGATTTTTTGGACAGCCCCAGCATTTT
>TRBJ2-5|TRBV28|NA|TRBD2
CASSFSGRETQYF
TGTGCCAGCAGTTTTTCCGGGAGGGAGACCCAGTACTTC
>TRBJ1-5|TRBV15|few|NA
CATSTYSQGNQPQHF
TGTGCCACCAGCACTTATTCTCAGGGGAATCAGCCCCAGCATTTT
>TRBJ1-6|TRBV15|NA|TRBD1
CATSRTGENSPLHF
TGTGCCACCAGCCGGACAGGGGAGAATTCACCCCTCCACTTT
>TRBJ1-2|TRBV5-1|NA|TRBD1
CASSLVDRTYGYTF
TGCGCCAGCAGCTTGGTGGACAGGACCTATGGCTACACCTTC
>TRBJ1-2|TRBV7-2|NA|TRBD1
CASSLETGDSGYTF
TGTGCCAGCAGCTTGGAGACAGGGGACTCTGGCTACACCTTC
>TRBJ1-3|TRBV5-6|once|TRBD1
CASTWDRGNTIYF
TGTGCCAGCACCTGGGACAGGGGAAACACCATATATTTT
>TRBJ1-2|TRBV7-9|NA|TRBD1
CASSFDRVSNYGYTF
TGTGCCAGCAGCTTTGACAGGGTTTCCAACTATGGCTACACCTTC
>TRBJ1-2|TRBV7-9|NA|NA
CSSSPDTVHGYTF
TGTTCCAGCAGCCCCGACACTGTCCATGGCTACACCTTC
>TRBJ1-2|TRBV5-4|NA|NA
CASSQTVNYGYTF
TGTGCCAGCAGCCAGACAGTAAACTATGGCTACACCTTC
>TRBJ1-2|TRBV7-2|few|NA
CASSGWTERINYGYTF
TGTGCCAGCAGCGGGTGGACAGAGCGAATTAACTATGGCTACACCTTC
>TRBJ2-1|TRBV6-4|NA|TRBD2
CASSGGGGIHEQFF
TGTGCCAGCAGTGGGGGGGGAGGTATCCATGAGCAGTTCTTC
>TRBJ2-5|TRBV4-3|NA|NA
CASSQDRGGGETQYF
TGCGCCAGCAGCCAAGACAGGGGAGGGGGAGAGACCCAGTACTTC